The clone carrying this T cell receptor (beta chain) showed up just a few times. Its antigen is still unknown. The data derive from a study of T cells in Graves' hyperthyroidism and ophthalmopathy. Notes on the study in general: A model using 13 V-J features told ophthalmopathy apart from stable hyperthyroidism. Median prediction lead before ophthalmopathy onset was 6.5 months with the model.

Germline lookup yields CDR1 SEHNR and CDR2 FQNEAQ (reference sequence). The CDR3 is 12 amino acids. V was trimmed by 3 bases and J by 8 bases, leaving 10 bases between them. It was RNA transcripts that yielded the amplified TCR beta CDR3 regions. An initial round of RT-PCR targeting the TCR CDR3 relied on the HTBI primer set. Each CDR3 protein is one row after TCRdb ran MiXCR on the multiplex PCR reads. The sample has some 600,000 distinct CDR3 sequences, roughly 14% seen once. The sample consisted of blood. The chain links TRBV7-9 to TRBJ1-2; D is undetermined. This clonotype was obtained from a woman aged 25-40 years with Graves' hyperthyroidism that later progressed to Graves' ophthalmopathy. CDR3 sequence reads: CASSLYRSGYTF. The DNA of the CDR3 is TGTGCCAGCAGCTTGTACAGATCCGGCTACACCTTC.